One sample yielded the 22 T cell receptor beta chains listed below, sequenced in a study of OX40 agonist ivuxolimab in advanced cancers. Assay: immunoSEQ multiplex PCR; the TCRdb copy retains only in-frame clones and omits some. Among about 90,000 clones listed, around 90% were seen once. Material: CD4+ or CD8+ T cells sorted from blood, obtained in a trial of the OX40 agonist ivuxolimab. Receptor source: an adult with an advanced solid tumor such as melanoma, head and neck, liver or kidney cancer.

The genes are TRBV4-3 and TRBJ1-4; TRBD1 matches 7 bases. Germline lookup yields CDR1 LGHNA and CDR2 YSLEER. Trimming cost V 5 bases and J 0 bases; bases outside gene matches: 12. The CDR3 is made up of 18 amino acids. The CDR3 reads CASSYTQGIGATNEKLFF. The CDR3 region has the DNA TGCGCCAGCAGCTATACACAGGGGATCGGTGCAACTAATGAAAAACTGTTTTTT.

The gene calls are TRBV10-2 and TRBJ2-2; D is perhaps TRBD1 (6 bases). The ends were cut back, 6 bases at V and 0 bases at J, with 11 bases in the middle. The CDR3 totals 15 residues. Germline CDR1 is WSHSY and CDR2 is SAAADI. The CDR3 DNA reads TGCGCCAGCAGCACCGGGACATCGAACACCGGGGAGCTGTTTTTT. Its protein is CASSTGTSNTGELFF.

This chain connects TRBV10-3 to TRBJ2-7; 8 bases match TRBD2. This CDR3 region has 14 residues. V trimming: 7 bases; J trimming: 2 bases; junction bases outside the gene matches: 7. Germline lookup yields CDR1 ENHRY and CDR2 SYGVKD. Here the CDR3 DNA reads TGTGCCATCACCCGGGGGGGGGTTCCCTACGAGCAGTACTTC. It translates to CAITRGGVPYEQYF.

This sequence joins TRBV9 and TRBJ1-2; 8 bases are a match to TRBD1. J gave up 5 bases and V 4 bases, and 7 bases lay outside the gene matches. This CDR3 has 14 amino acids. Germline CDR1 SGDLS, CDR2 YYNGEE. In DNA, the CDR3 is TGTGCCAGCAGCCCCCAGACAGGGGCTTATGGCTACACCTTC. Translating it yields CASSPQTGAYGYTF.

CDR3 region: CASSDPGTQYF. In DNA form, the CDR3 reads TGTGCCAGCAGCGACCCCGGGACCCAGTACTTC. The rearrangement uses TRBV28 and TRBJ2-5; D is unresolved. Germline lookup yields CDR1 MDHEN and CDR2 SYDVKM. V was clipped by 6 bases and J by 7 bases, with 9 bases between them. The CDR3 spans 11 residues.

V is TRBV28 and J is TRBJ1-2; no clear D gene. The CDR3 covers 12 residues. Per the germline V gene, CDR1 is MDHEN and CDR2 is SYDVKM. V was pared by 6 bases and J by 4 bases, with 9 bases between. CDR3 DNA sequence: TGTGCCAGCAGCTCGGATTTCTATGGCTACACCTTC. It is translated as CASSSDFYGYTF.

The J gene is TRBJ2-7, the V gene TRBV7-2; 8 nucleotides agree with TRBD2. This CDR3 has 15 amino acids. CDR1 is SGHTA and CDR2 is FQGNSA in the germline V gene. Germline trimming cut 0 bases from V and 3 bases from J; bases unmatched to any gene: 4. CDR3 sequence reads: CASSLARSGSYEQYF. Here the CDR3 DNA reads TGTGCCAGCAGCTTAGCGCGAAGCGGGAGCTACGAGCAGTACTTC.

The rearrangement uses TRBV6-1 and TRBJ1-1; D uncertain. The V gene lost 7 bases and the J gene lost 0 bases, with 12 bases spanning the gap. Per germline, CDR1 MNHNS and CDR2 SASEGT. The CDR3 has 14 residues. The DNA of the CDR3 is TGTGCCAGCAAAATACGATGGGTGAACACTGAAGCTTTCTTT. It encodes CASKIRWVNTEAFF.

CDR3 region: CASSQGDGNYGYTF. As DNA, the CDR3 is TGCGCCAGCAGCCAAGGGGACGGGAACTATGGCTACACCTTC. The chain uses TRBV4-1 and TRBJ1-2, with D possibly being TRBD1 (5 bases). The CDR3 sequence is 14 residues long. V was pared by 1 base and J by 2 bases, with 8 bases between. CDR1 is MGHRA and CDR2 is YSYEKL in the germline V gene.

This chain uses TRBV30 with TRBJ2-4; 14 bases map to TRBD2. V shed 5 bases, J shed 6 bases, and the junction held 12 bases outside the gene matches. The CDR3 runs to 17 residues. Germline lookup yields CDR1 GTSNPN and CDR2 SVGIG (reference sequence). The CDR3 DNA reads as TGTGCCTGGGCTACCGGGGGGACTAGCGGGAGATCAAACATTCAGTACTTC. As protein: CAWATGGTSGRSNIQYF.

The V and J genes are TRBV10-3 and TRBJ2-2, with 15 positions matching TRBD2. The CDR3 sequence is 19 residues long. With 2 bases clipped from V and 5 bases from J, the junction kept 9 bases outside the gene matches. Germline loops: CDR1 ENHRY, CDR2 SYGVKD. The CDR3 region is CAISEQPGLAGGGTGELFF. The CDR3 DNA follows: TGTGCCATCAGTGAGCAGCCGGGACTAGCGGGAGGAGGTACCGGGGAGCTGTTTTTT.

The V gene is TRBV5-1, the J gene TRBJ2-7; 7 bases are a match to TRBD1. Germline CDR1 is SGHRS and CDR2 is YFSETQ. The ends lost 4 bases at V and 0 bases at J; junction bases unmatched: 4. The CDR3 sequence is 14 residues long. For the CDR3, the DNA is TGCGCCAGCAGCGAACAGGGGAGCTCCTACGAGCAGTACTTC. Residues: CASSEQGSSYEQYF. Full variable domain (remainder filled in from reference TRBV5-1 and TRBJ2-7): KAGVTQTPRYLIKTRGQQVTLSCSPISGHRSVSWYQQTPGQGLQFLFEYFSETQRNKGNFPGRFSGRQFSNSRSEMNVSTLELGDSALYLCASSEQGSSYEQYFGPGTRLTVT.

The CDR3 bases are TGTGCCAGCAGCCCCGGGTGGCAGGGGAAGAACACTGAAGCTTTCTTT. It encodes CASSPGWQGKNTEAFF. This chain connects TRBV13 to TRBJ1-1; weak D call: TRBD1 (6 bases). Trimming pared 5 bases from V and 1 base from J, leaving 17 bases between. The germline V gene encodes CDR1 PRHDT and CDR2 FYEKMQ (reference sequence). This CDR3 contains 16 residues.

The J gene is TRBJ2-5, the V gene TRBV2, with TRBD1 matching over 8 bases. Germline values: CDR1 SNHLY, CDR2 FYNNEI. With 2 bases clipped from V and 1 base from J, the junction kept 3 bases outside the gene matches. The CDR3 runs to 15 residues. DNA of the CDR3: TGTGCCAGCAGTGAACAGGGGGCCTCCCAAGAGACCCAGTACTTC. Translated: CASSEQGASQETQYF.

This chain uses TRBV5-1 with TRBJ2-1; 11 nucleotides agree with TRBD2. V lost 3 bases to trimming and J lost 3 bases; unmatched junction nucleotides: 8. Germline V gene sequence: CDR1 SGHRS, CDR2 YFSETQ. This CDR3 has 17 residues. The CDR3 sequence: CASSSGLADSFYNEQFF. The CDR3 nucleotides read TGCGCCAGCAGCTCGGGACTAGCGGATTCTTTCTACAATGAGCAGTTCTTC. Looking up the rest from reference TRBV5-1 and TRBJ2-1 gives the full variable domain: KAGVTQTPRYLIKTRGQQVTLSCSPISGHRSVSWYQQTPGQGLQFLFEYFSETQRNKGNFPGRFSGRQFSNSRSEMNVSTLELGDSALYLCASSSGLADSFYNEQFFGPGTRLTVL.

The chain has TRBV5-1 and TRBJ1-1; weak D call: TRBD1 (6 bases). The CDR3 is 15 residues long. CDR1 and CDR2 (germline): SGHRS, YFSETQ. V gave up 3 bases and J gave up 1 base, with 13 bases separating them. CDR3 protein: CASSYAGQQNTEAFF. The CDR3 nucleotides are TGCGCCAGCAGCTACGCTGGACAGCAGAACACTGAAGCTTTCTTT.

This chain connects TRBV30 to TRBJ2-1, with D possibly called TRBD1 or TRBD2 (5 bases each). The V end lost 3 bases, the J end lost 13 bases, and 13 bases lay between the germline ends. From germline, CDR1 is GTSNPN and CDR2 SVGIG (reference sequence). The CDR3 extends over 11 amino acids. CDR3 in DNA: TGTGCCTGGAGCATCGGGGCGGGTCAGTTCTTC. Translated: CAWSIGAGQFF.

The genes are TRBV19 and TRBJ1-1, with no clear D. This CDR3 has 13 residues. The V end was cut by 2 bases, the J end by 6 bases, with 10 bases between. The germline V gene encodes CDR1 LNHDA and CDR2 SQIVND (reference sequence). The DNA of the CDR3 is TGTGCCAGTAGTATAATTTTCAGATCTGAAGCTTTCTTT. Residues: CASSIIFRSEAFF. The whole variable domain, filled in from reference TRBV19 and TRBJ1-1, reads DGGITQSPKYLFRKEGQNVTLSCEQNLNHDAMYWYRQDPGQGLRLIYYSQIVNDFQKGDIAEGYSVSREKKESFPLTVTSAQKNPTAFYLCASSIIFRSEAFFGQGTRLTVV.

The chain recombines TRBV29-1 with TRBJ1-1; D unclear. CDR3 length: 13 amino acids. V lost 4 bases to trimming and J lost 1 base, with 10 bases between them. Per the germline V gene, CDR1 is SQVTM and CDR2 is ANQGSEA. In DNA, the CDR3 is TGCAGCGTTGTCGGGCAGCCGAACACTGAAGCTTTCTTT. It encodes CSVVGQPNTEAFF.

The rearrangement uses TRBV5-4 and TRBJ2-4, with TRBD2 identical over 8 bases. Per germline, CDR1 SGHNT and CDR2 YYREEE (reference sequence). CDR3 length: 15 residues. V shed 4 bases, J shed 6 bases, and the junction held 9 bases outside the gene matches. This chain's CDR3 is CASSVDVAGGNIQYF. The CDR3 bases are TGTGCCAGCAGCGTCGACGTGGCGGGGGGAAACATTCAGTACTTC.

This clone was seen a handful of times. This rearrangement joins TRBV4-2 to TRBJ1-5, with TRBD1 as a possible D gene (5 bases). Germline V gene data show CDR1 as LGHNA and CDR2 as YNFKEQ. Trimming removed 0 bases at V and 11 bases at J, with 8 bases between. The CDR3 is 12 residues long. The CDR3 loop is CASSQEKGSQHF. In DNA form, the CDR3 reads TGTGCCAGCAGCCAAGAAAAGGGGTCCCAGCATTTT.

In this sample, this clone turned up once. The chain has TRBV5-1 and TRBJ2-5; 9 bases align to TRBD2. The J segment lost 1 base and the V segment lost 8 bases, leaving 9 bases of the junction unmatched. This CDR3 spans 15 amino acids. Germline CDR1 SGHRS, CDR2 YFSETQ. The CDR3 sequence: CARLPRTSAQETQYF. Written as DNA, the CDR3 is TGCGCCAGGCTACCCCGGACTAGCGCCCAAGAGACCCAGTACTTC.